This entry lists 5 T cell receptor beta chains sequenced from one sample in a study of blood T cells in healthy people across ages (dated by TCRdb to about 2015). The library was prepared using 5' RACE. The sample was run on an Illumina HiSeq 2500. A second PCR of about 7 to 12 cycles was run with a J-beta primer mix and a sample-barcoded 5' primer. TCRdb itself trimmed the public reads at Q25 with fastp, ran MiXCR and retained productive beta chains. Each entry merges the rows of one CDR3 protein and shows their most common DNA and genes. The sample profile shows some 890,000 distinct CDR3 sequences; about 27% of them were found once. Of the sample, roughly 10% is held by the ten largest clones. These data were likewise used in another study, on T cells of mothers and their children.

Input material: blood. The receptors were gathered from a woman aged 40 to 50 in good health.

A few counts support this clonotype. The chain uses TRBV12-3 or TRBV12-4 and TRBJ2-1; 11 nucleotides agree with TRBD2. This CDR3 is 15 amino acids long. Trimming took 8 bases from V and 4 from J; bases not matched to a gene: 7. The CDR3 DNA reads TGTGCCAGCTTAGCGGGGGGGTCACCTTACAATGAGCAGTTCTTC. The encoded protein is CASLAGGSPYNEQFF.

This clonotype was seen many times. The chain carries TRBV20-1 and TRBJ2-5, with 8 bases fitting TRBD2. Germline CDR1 reads DFQATT; CDR2 reads SNEGSKA (reference sequence). V lost 7 bases to trimming and J lost 1 base; unmatched junction nucleotides: 5. The CDR3 totals 13 residues. The chain's CDR3 is CSVATSGQETQYF. In DNA, the CDR3 is TGCAGTGTCGCTACTAGCGGCCAAGAGACCCAGTACTTC.

The sample holds a few counts of this clonotype. This sequence joins TRBV7-9 and TRBJ2-6; unclear D gene. The V end lost 3 bases, the J end lost 6 bases, and 6 bases lay between the germline ends. CDR1 and CDR2 from the germline V gene are SEHNR and FQNEAQ (reference sequence). This CDR3 contains 13 residues. CDR3 sequence (DNA): TGTGCCAGCAGCTTGGGTCCGGCCAACGTCCTGACTTTC. It translates to CASSLGPANVLTF.

This clonotype was seen ten or more times. J is TRBJ2-5 and V is TRBV9; D is undetermined. Germline V gene lookup returns CDR1 SGDLS and CDR2 YYNGEE. The CDR3 extends over 13 amino acids. The V end lost 3 bases, the J end lost 0 bases, and 6 bases lay between the germline ends. CDR3 protein: CASSGLDQETQYF. In DNA, the CDR3 is TGTGCCAGCAGCGGCCTTGACCAAGAGACCCAGTACTTC. The full variable domain, with the rest looked up from reference TRBV9 and TRBJ2-5, is DSGVTQTPKHLITATGQRVTLRCSPRSGDLSVYWYQQSLDQGLQFLIQYYNGEERAKGNILERFSAQQFPDLHSELNLSSLELGDSALYFCASSGLDQETQYFGPGTRLLVL.

Regarding this clonotype: This could be a read error, since a much larger clone is one nucleotide away. The chain carries TRBV2 and TRBJ2-3; D could derive from TRBD1 or TRBD2 (5 bases each). There are 11 residues in the CDR3. The germline V gene has CDR1 SNHLY and CDR2 FYNNEI. V lost 11 bases and J 6 bases, leaving 12 bases between the germline ends. The CDR3 sequence is CAGTPRDTQYF. CDR3 coding DNA: TGTGCCGGGACCCCCAGGGATACGCAGTATTTT.